This T cell receptor (beta chain) was recorded in a study of PD-1 blockade in classical Hodgkin lymphoma. Findings of the study overall: Causes of the repertoire differences remain undefined, possibly disease activity or prior therapy. At baseline, newly diagnosed patients reportedly showed less TCR diversity than healthy donors. Among the patients, those starting nivolumab under 1 year after ASCT were excluded.

CDR1 is SGHRS, CDR2 YFSETQ, per germline. There are 13 residues in the CDR3. The V end lost 0 bases, the J end lost 8 bases, and 9 bases lay between the germline ends. Patients all relapsed after autologous stem cell transplantation, and there was variation in brentuximab vedotin exposure. When best responses were assessed, they were complete response, partial response or progressive disease. Of note for this clone: The antigen is not known.

Generated by immunoSEQ multiplex PCR, the TCRdb table keeps only in-frame clones and is missing some. Here the sample spans about 97,000 clones, approximately 88% being singletons. The chain has TRBV5-1 and TRBJ2-1; D not resolved. The material was peripheral blood mononuclear cells (PBMCs), obtained at baseline. The receptor comes from a human donor with classical Hodgkin lymphoma. The CDR3 coding sequence is TGCGCCAGCAGCTTGGATCAGAGCGATGAGCAGTTCTTC. This gives the protein CASSLDQSDEQFF.